This entry features one TCR beta chain sequence. Its target is unknown. This record comes from a study of human T cells and chemical hapten exposure. Whole-study findings and limits: No shift was seen in TCRs above 1 in 1000 frequency with DPC sensitization.

The CDR3 has 16 residues. The ends lost 4 bases at V and 4 bases at J; junction bases unmatched: 7. Germline V gene data show CDR1 as SGHAT and CDR2 as FQNNGV. The library attached unique molecular identifiers to individual cDNA molecules. TCRdb reprocessed the 5' RACE reads with MiXCR, giving one entry per CDR3 protein. Of about 80,000 distinct CDR3 sequences listed, more than 7.5% are singletons. Before extraction, the whole blood was not fractionated, and total RNA was taken from it. V and J are TRBV11-2 and TRBJ2-3, with 11 bases aligning to TRBD2. The sequence derives from a male donor in good health. CDR3 bases: TGTGCCAGCAGCTCCATAGCGGGAGGGAGTTCAGATACGCAGTATTTT. Its protein product is CASSSIAGGSSDTQYF. The full variable domain, with the rest looked up from reference TRBV11-2 and TRBJ2-3, is EAGVAQSPRYKIIEKRQSVAFWCNPISGHATLYWYQQILGQGPKLLIQFQNNGVVDDSQLPKDRFSAERLKGVDSTLKIQPAKLEDSAVYLCASSSIAGGSSDTQYFGPGTRLTVL.